This T cell receptor (beta chain) comes out of a study of blood T cell repertoires in COVID-19. Study background: The United States, Italy and Spain were the sources of the acute and convalescent COVID-19 samples.

Clones were read by immunoSEQ multiplex PCR, and TCRdb kept only the in-frame ones, dropping some. Of under 200,000 clones in the sample, approximately 86% were seen once. CDR1 is SGHDN and CDR2 is FVKESK in the germline V gene. The CDR3 runs 17 residues. With V trimmed by 1 base and J by 6 bases, 13 bases remained unmatched. Sequenced sample: peripheral blood. The sequence derives from a man aged 55-75 years with COVID-19, enrolled during active disease. The rearrangement links TRBV14 to TRBJ1-2, with 8 nucleotides matching TRBD1. For the CDR3, the DNA is TGTGCCAGCAGCCAAGTTAATTACAGGACAGGGAGGAATGGCTACACCTTC. It is translated as CASSQVNYRTGRNGYTF.